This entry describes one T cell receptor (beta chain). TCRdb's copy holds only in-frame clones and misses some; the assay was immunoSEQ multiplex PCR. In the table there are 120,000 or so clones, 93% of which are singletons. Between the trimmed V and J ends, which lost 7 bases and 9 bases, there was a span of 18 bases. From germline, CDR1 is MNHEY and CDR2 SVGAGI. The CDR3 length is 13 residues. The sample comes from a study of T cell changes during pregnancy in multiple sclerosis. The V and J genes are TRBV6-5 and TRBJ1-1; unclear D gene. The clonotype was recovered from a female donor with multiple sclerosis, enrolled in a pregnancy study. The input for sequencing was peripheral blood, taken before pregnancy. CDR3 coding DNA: TGTGCCAGCATCTCGACCGTTTCAGGCCAAGCTTTCTTT. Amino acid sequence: CASISTVSGQAFF.